This TCR beta chain was identified during a study of blood T cells in healthy people across ages. Alongside a J-beta primer mix, a sample-barcoded 5' primer served in a second PCR lasting about 7 to 11 cycles. TCRdb ran MiXCR on the 5' RACE reads and lists one entry per CDR3 protein. The sample lists roughly 650,000 distinct CDR3 sequences; less than 40% were seen once. The study, taken as a whole, reports: More naive CD4+ cells and higher diversity were found in long-lived than in aged donors. Donor CMV infection status was unknown, possibly confounding age-related changes in expanded clonotypes.

This clonotype was seen only a few times. The antigen is unknown. This may be a read error: a much more frequent sequence differs by one nucleotide. Donation came from healthy Caucasian individuals in Russia who were aged roughly 6 to 95. Donors each provided 9.5 to 10 milliliters of peripheral blood. The CDR3 loop spans 14 amino acids. Looked up from germline, CDR1 is DFQATT and CDR2 is SNEGSKA (reference sequence). This chain connects TRBV20-1 to TRBJ1-2; D perhaps matches TRBD1 (5 bases). Sequenced material: blood. This clonotype originated in an elderly woman in good health. CDR3 sequence reads: CSARRGADNYGHTF. The CDR3 DNA follows: TGCAGTGCTCGCCGCGGGGCCGATAACTATGGCCACACCTTC.